This T cell receptor beta chain was sequenced for a study of OX40 agonist ivuxolimab in advanced cancers. Study-wide background: Under the entry rules, prior anti-PD-1, anti-PD-L1 or anti-CTLA-4 therapy was allowed, and about 38% had some.

The data were produced by immunoSEQ multiplex PCR, yet TCRdb's version contains in-frame clones alone and is incomplete. The table shows about 40,000 clones, with around 73% occurring only once. This CDR3 is 15 amino acids long. With V trimmed by 4 bases and J by 2 bases, 5 bases remained unmatched. CDR1 is SEHNR and CDR2 is FQNEAQ in the germline V gene (reference sequence). Study-wide points: CD8+ T cells showed, on average, more clonal expansion than CD4+ cells.

A remark on this clone: Antigen unknown.

The genes are TRBV7-9 and TRBJ2-3, with TRBD1 matching over 8 bases. The origin of this receptor is an adult with an advanced solid tumor such as melanoma, head and neck, liver or kidney cancer. Sequencing used CD4+ or CD8+ T cells sorted from blood, obtained in a trial of the OX40 agonist ivuxolimab. CDR3 DNA: TGTGCCAGCAGCTCCCGGGACAGGAACACAGATACGCAGTATTTT. This codes for CASSSRDRNTDTQYF.